These 10 T cell receptor beta chains were all obtained from the same sample, sequenced in a study of T cells in Graves' hyperthyroidism and ophthalmopathy. There were TCR beta CDR3 regions amplified from RNA transcripts. An initial round of RT-PCR targeting the TCR CDR3 relied on the HTBI primer set. TCRdb recomputed calls from the multiplex PCR reads with MiXCR, one row per CDR3 protein. The sample holds about 400,000 distinct CDR3 sequences; roughly an eighth are singletons and the top ten take about 9.1%. The sample was blood. Receptor source: a woman aged 18-30 years with Graves' hyperthyroidism.

This clonotype occurred many times. The chain has TRBV28 and TRBJ2-1; no clear D gene. The CDR3 covers 12 residues. In germline, CDR1 is MDHEN, CDR2 SYDVKM. V was trimmed by 6 bases and J by 3 bases, leaving 6 bases between them. The CDR3 nucleotides are TGTGCCAGCAGACCGGTCTACAATGAGCAGTTCTTC. This translates into CASRPVYNEQFF.

This clonotype was seen repeatedly, ten times or more. The V and J genes are TRBV12-3 or TRBV12-4 and TRBJ1-5, with 9 bases aligning to TRBD1. The V segment lost 7 bases and the J segment 0 bases; nucleotides outside the gene matches: 16. CDR3 length: 19 residues. The CDR3: CASTQGTGWYLNSNQPQHF. The CDR3 nucleotides read TGTGCCAGCACCCAAGGGACAGGGTGGTACTTAAATAGCAATCAGCCCCAGCATTTT.

This clonotype was recorded many times. CDR3 protein: CASSSGGNEQFF. CDR3 in DNA: TGTGCCAGCAGTTCCGGGGGCAATGAGCAGTTCTTC. The chain has TRBV27 and TRBJ2-1; D may be TRBD2 (6 bases). Germline V gene data show CDR1 as MNHEY and CDR2 as SMNVEV (reference sequence). The CDR3 runs 12 residues. V lost 4 bases and J 6 bases, leaving 7 bases between the germline ends.

This clonotype has ten or more counts. V usage is TRBV7-8 and J usage is TRBJ2-4, with 9 nucleotides matching TRBD1. The ends lost 4 bases at V and 1 base at J; junction bases unmatched: 17. The CDR3 is made up of 20 amino acids. The germline V gene has CDR1 SGHVS and CDR2 FQNEAQ. The CDR3 nucleotides read TGTGCCAGCAGCTCATACAATAAGACAGGGGGTAAATATGCCAAAAACATTCAGTACTTC. It specifies CASSSYNKTGGKYAKNIQYF.

Points on this clonotype: A single base separates this from a much larger clone, so it may be a read error. The rearrangement joins TRBV14 to TRBJ2-7; 8 positions agree with TRBD2. Looked up from germline, CDR1 is SGHDN and CDR2 is FVKESK. The CDR3 covers 15 residues. The CDR3 DNA reads as TGTGCCAGCGGCCAAGACGGACTAGCCCCTAACGAGCAGTACTTC. Its protein is CASGQDGLAPNEQYF. The full variable domain, with the rest looked up from reference TRBV14 and TRBJ2-7, is EAGVTQFPSHSVIEKGQTVTLRCDPISGHDNLYWYRRVMGKEIKFLLHFVKESKQDESGMPNNRFLAERTGGTYSTLKVQPAELEDSGVYFCASGQDGLAPNEQYFGPGTRLTVT.

J is TRBJ2-3 and V is TRBV19; D call uncertain. The DNA end lines up better with TRBJ1-5; the J call may be wrong. This CDR3 comprises 15 residues. The germline gives CDR1 LNHDA, CDR2 SQIVND (reference sequence). CDR3 residues: CASSPLAGVFHTQHF. The CDR3 DNA sequence: TGTGCCAGTAGTCCCCTAGCGGGAGTTTTCCATACGCAGCATTTT.

This clonotype was seen many times. V and J are TRBV7-9 and TRBJ2-2; 8 bases fit TRBD1. The CDR3 totals 15 residues. V shed 3 bases, J shed 3 bases, and the junction held 3 bases outside the gene matches. Germline lookup yields CDR1 SEHNR and CDR2 FQNEAQ (reference sequence). CDR3 sequence (DNA): TGTGCCAGCAGCTTTCAGGGGGCAGACACCGGGGAGCTGTTTTTT. It specifies CASSFQGADTGELFF.

This clonotype was counted at least ten times. The gene calls are TRBV20-1 and TRBJ2-1; no reliable D call. Deletions cut 0 bases from V and 5 bases from J, with 14 bases between. Germline assignment: CDR1 DFQATT and CDR2 SNEGSKA (reference sequence). The CDR3 runs 15 residues. This chain's CDR3 is CSARDVAIPDNEQFF. The CDR3 region has the DNA TGCAGTGCTAGAGATGTGGCCATTCCCGACAATGAGCAGTTCTTC.

This clonotype was seen only a few times. The chain's CDR3 is CATSTRTGKSYGYTF. In nucleotides, the CDR3 is TGTGCCACCAGCACCCGGACAGGGAAGAGCTATGGCTACACCTTC. J is TRBJ1-2 and V is TRBV15; 8 bases are a match to TRBD1. This CDR3 is 15 amino acids long. The trim removed 4 bases at V and 4 bases at J, leaving 8 bases unmatched. Germline CDR1 is LNHNV and CDR2 is YYDKDF (reference sequence).

This clonotype was seen many times. The V call is TRBV28, the J call TRBJ2-3; D might be TRBD2 (7 bases). In germline, CDR1 is MDHEN, CDR2 SYDVKM. V lost 8 bases and J 3 bases, leaving 18 bases between the germline ends. This CDR3 has 15 amino acids. The CDR3 sequence is CASGFSGGATDTQYF. CDR3 coding DNA: TGTGCCAGCGGGTTTTCTGGGGGGGCGACAGATACGCAGTATTTT.